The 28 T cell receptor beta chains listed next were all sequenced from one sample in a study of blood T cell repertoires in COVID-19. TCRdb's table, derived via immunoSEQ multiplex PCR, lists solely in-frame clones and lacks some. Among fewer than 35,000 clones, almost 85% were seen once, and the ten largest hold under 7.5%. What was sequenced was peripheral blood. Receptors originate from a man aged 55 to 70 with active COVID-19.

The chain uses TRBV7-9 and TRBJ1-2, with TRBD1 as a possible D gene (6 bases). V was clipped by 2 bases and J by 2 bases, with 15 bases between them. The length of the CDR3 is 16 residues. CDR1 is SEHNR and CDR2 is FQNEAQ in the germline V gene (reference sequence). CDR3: CASSLIGGLRNYGYTF. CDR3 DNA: TGTGCCAGCAGCTTAATCGGGGGGCTAAGGAACTATGGCTACACCTTC.

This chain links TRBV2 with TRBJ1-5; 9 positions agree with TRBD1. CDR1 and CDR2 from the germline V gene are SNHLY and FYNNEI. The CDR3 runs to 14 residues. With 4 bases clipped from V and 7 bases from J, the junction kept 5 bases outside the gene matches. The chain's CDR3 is CASSGTGEWQPQHF. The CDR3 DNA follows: TGTGCCAGCAGTGGGACAGGGGAATGGCAGCCCCAGCATTTT.

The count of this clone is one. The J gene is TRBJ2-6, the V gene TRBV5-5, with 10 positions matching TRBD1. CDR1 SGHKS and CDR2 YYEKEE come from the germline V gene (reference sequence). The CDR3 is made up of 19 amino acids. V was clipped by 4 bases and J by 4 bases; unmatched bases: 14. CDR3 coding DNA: TGTGCCAGCAGCCCGTTCCTTGACAGGGGGCTGGGAGGGGCCAACGTCCTGACTTTC. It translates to CASSPFLDRGLGGANVLTF.

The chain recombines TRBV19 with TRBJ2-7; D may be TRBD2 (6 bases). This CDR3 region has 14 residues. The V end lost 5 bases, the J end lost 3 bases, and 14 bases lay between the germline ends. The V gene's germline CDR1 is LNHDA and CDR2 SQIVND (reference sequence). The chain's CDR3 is CASSPDVGGYEQYF. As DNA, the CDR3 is TGTGCCAGTAGTCCCGACGTGGGGGGCTACGAGCAGTACTTC.

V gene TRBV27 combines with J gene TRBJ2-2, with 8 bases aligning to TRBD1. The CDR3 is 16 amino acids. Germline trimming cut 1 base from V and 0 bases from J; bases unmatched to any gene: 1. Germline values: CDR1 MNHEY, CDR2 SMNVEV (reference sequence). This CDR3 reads CASSLYRGTNTGELFF. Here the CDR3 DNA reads TGTGCCAGCAGTTTATACAGGGGGACGAACACCGGGGAGCTGTTTTTT.

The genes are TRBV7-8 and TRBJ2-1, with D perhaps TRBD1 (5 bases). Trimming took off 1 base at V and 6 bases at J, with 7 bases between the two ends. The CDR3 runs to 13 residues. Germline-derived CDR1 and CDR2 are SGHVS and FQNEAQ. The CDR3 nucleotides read TGTGCCAGCAGCTTAGGGGGCGTCAATGAGCAGTTCTTC. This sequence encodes CASSLGGVNEQFF. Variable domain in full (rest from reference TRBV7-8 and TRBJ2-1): GAGVSQSPRYKVAKRGQDVALRCDPISGHVSLFWYQQALGQGPEFLTYFQNEAQLDKSGLPSDRFFAERPEGSVSTLKIQRTQQEDSAVYLCASSLGGVNEQFFGPGTRLTVL.

The CDR3 sequence: CASSFSTGRLTDTQYF. For the CDR3, the DNA is TGTGCCAGCAGTTTCAGTACGGGAAGGTTGACAGATACGCAGTATTTT. This chain links TRBV28 with TRBJ2-3; D is perhaps TRBD2 (5 bases). Germline values: CDR1 MDHEN, CDR2 SYDVKM. The CDR3 totals 16 residues. V was cut by 3 bases and J by 3 bases, with 16 bases left in between. The full variable domain, completed using reference TRBV28 and TRBJ2-3, is DVKVTQSSRYLVKRTGEKVFLECVQDMDHENMFWYRQDPGLGLRLIYFSYDVKMKEKGDIPEGYSVSREKKERFSLILESASTNQTSMYLCASSFSTGRLTDTQYFGPGTRLTVL.

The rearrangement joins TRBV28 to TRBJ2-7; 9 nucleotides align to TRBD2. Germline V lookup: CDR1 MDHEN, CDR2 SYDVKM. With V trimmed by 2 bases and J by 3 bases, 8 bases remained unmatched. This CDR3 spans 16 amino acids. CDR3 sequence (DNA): TGTGCCAGCAGTTTAATTGGCGGGGGGGGGCTCTACGAGCAGTACTTC. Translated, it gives CASSLIGGGGLYEQYF.

CDR3: CSASVLAGLTYEQYF. CDR3 coding DNA: TGCAGTGCTAGTGTACTCGCGGGCCTAACCTACGAGCAGTACTTC. This rearrangement joins TRBV20-1 to TRBJ2-7; D may be TRBD2 (5 bases). Germline V gene lookup returns CDR1 DFQATT and CDR2 SNEGSKA (reference sequence). Between the trimmed V and J ends, which lost 3 bases and 2 bases, there was a span of 17 bases. The CDR3 loop spans 15 amino acids.

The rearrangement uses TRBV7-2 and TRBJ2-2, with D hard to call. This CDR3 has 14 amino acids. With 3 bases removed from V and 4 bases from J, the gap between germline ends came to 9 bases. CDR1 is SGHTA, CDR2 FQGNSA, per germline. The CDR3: CASSFGGITGELFF. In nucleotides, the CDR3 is TGTGCCAGCAGCTTTGGCGGAATCACCGGGGAGCTGTTTTTT.

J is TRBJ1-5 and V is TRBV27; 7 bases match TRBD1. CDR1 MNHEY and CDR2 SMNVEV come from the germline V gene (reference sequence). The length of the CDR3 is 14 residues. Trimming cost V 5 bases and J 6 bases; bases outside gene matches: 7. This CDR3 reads CASSRSQGTQPQHF. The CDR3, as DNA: TGTGCCAGCAGTAGGTCACAGGGGACTCAGCCCCAGCATTTT.

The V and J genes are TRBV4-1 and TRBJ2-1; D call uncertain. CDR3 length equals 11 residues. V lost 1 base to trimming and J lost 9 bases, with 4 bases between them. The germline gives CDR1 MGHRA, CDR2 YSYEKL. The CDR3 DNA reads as TGCGCCAGCAGCCAAGCTAGTGAGCAGTTCTTC. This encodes CASSQASEQFF.

CDR3 sequence: CASSPYAGGTQETQYF. The CDR3 region has the DNA TGTGCCAGCTCGCCGTACGCAGGGGGCACTCAAGAGACCCAGTACTTC. This sequence joins TRBV7-9 and TRBJ2-5; 8 bases align to TRBD1. The junction had 13 bases not matched to a gene; V was cut back by 8 bases and J by 2 bases. The CDR3 contains 16 residues. Germline loops: CDR1 SEHNR, CDR2 FQNEAQ (reference sequence). Filled out from reference TRBV7-9 and TRBJ2-5, the complete variable domain reads DTGVSQNPRHKITKRGQNVTFRCDPISEHNRLYWYRQTLGQGPEFLTYFQNEAQLEKSRLLSDRFSAERPKGSFSTLEIQRTEQGDSAMYLCASSPYAGGTQETQYFGPGTRLLVL.

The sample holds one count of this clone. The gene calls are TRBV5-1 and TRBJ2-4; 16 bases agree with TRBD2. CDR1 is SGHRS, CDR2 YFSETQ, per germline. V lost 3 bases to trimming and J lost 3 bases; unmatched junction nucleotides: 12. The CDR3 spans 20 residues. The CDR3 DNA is TGCGCCAGCAGCTGGGGACTAGCGGGAGGGCCCATCCGCGACAAAAACATTCAGTACTTC. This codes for CASSWGLAGGPIRDKNIQYF.

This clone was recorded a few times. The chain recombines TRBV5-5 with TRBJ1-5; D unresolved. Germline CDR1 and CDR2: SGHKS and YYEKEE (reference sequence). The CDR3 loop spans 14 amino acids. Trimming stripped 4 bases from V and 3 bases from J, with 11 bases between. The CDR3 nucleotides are TGTGCCAGCAGCCCCGGGTGGAACAATCAGCCCCAGCATTTT. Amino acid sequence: CASSPGWNNQPQHF.

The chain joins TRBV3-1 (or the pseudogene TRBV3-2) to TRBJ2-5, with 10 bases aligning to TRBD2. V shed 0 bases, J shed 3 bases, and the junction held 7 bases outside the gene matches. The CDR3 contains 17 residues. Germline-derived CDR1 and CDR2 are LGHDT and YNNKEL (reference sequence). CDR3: CASSQDRSGLAEETQYF. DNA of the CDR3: TGTGCCAGCAGCCAAGATAGATCCGGACTAGCGGAAGAGACCCAGTACTTC.

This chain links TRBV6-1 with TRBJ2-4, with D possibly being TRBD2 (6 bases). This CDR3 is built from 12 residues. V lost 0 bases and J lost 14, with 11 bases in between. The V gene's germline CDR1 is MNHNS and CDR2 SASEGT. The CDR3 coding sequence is TGTGCCAGCAGTGAAGCGCACGGGAGAAAGTACTTC. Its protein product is CASSEAHGRKYF.

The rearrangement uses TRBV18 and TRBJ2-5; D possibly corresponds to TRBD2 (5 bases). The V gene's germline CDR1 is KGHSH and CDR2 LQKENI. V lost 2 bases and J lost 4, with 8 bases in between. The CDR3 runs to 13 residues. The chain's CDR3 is CASSPIGGETQYF. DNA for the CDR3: TGTGCCAGCTCACCAATAGGAGGAGAGACCCAGTACTTC.

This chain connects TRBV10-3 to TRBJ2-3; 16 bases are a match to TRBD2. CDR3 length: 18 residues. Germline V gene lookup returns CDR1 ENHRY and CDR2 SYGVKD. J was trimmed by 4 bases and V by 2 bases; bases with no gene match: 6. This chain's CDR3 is CAISEAPGLAGGPDTQYF. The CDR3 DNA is TGTGCCATCAGTGAGGCGCCGGGACTAGCGGGAGGGCCAGATACGCAGTATTTT.

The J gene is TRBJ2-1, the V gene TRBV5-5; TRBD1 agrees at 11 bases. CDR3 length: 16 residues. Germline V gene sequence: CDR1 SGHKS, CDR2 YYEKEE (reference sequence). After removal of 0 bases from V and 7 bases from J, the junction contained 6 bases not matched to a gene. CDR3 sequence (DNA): TGTGCCAGCAGCTTGGCCGGGACAGGGGGATCAAATGAGCAGTTCTTC. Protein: CASSLAGTGGSNEQFF. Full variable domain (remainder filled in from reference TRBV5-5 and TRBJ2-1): DAGVTQSPTHLIKTRGQQVTLRCSPISGHKSVSWYQQVLGQGPQFIFQYYEKEERGRGNFPDRFSARQFPNYSSELNVNALLLGDSALYLCASSLAGTGGSNEQFFGPGTRLTVL.

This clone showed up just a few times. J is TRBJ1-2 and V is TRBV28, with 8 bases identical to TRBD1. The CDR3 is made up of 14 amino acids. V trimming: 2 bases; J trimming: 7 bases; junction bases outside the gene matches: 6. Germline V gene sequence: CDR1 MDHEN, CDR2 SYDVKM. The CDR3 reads CASSLLQGGSGYTF. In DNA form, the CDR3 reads TGTGCCAGCAGTTTACTACAGGGGGGCTCTGGCTACACCTTC.

The CDR3 here is CASSLGGGNIQYF. The CDR3, as DNA: TGCGCCAGCAGCTTGGGTGGAGGAAACATTCAGTACTTC. The chain links TRBV5-1 to TRBJ2-4; the D gene is possibly TRBD2 (5 bases). Per the germline V gene, CDR1 is SGHRS and CDR2 is YFSETQ. This CDR3 has 13 amino acids. V dropped 0 bases and J dropped 6 bases, with 7 bases sitting between them.

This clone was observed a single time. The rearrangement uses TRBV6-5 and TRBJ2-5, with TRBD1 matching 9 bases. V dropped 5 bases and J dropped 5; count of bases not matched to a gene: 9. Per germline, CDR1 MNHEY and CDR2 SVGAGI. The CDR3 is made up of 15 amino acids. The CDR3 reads CASSQPGTGPETQYF. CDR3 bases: TGTGCCAGCAGTCAACCTGGGACAGGGCCCGAGACCCAGTACTTC.

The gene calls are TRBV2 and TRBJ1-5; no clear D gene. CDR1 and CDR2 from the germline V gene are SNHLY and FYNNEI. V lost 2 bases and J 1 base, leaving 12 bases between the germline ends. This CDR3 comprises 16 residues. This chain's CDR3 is CASSEIRAGSNQPQHF. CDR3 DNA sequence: TGTGCCAGCAGTGAAATTCGGGCGGGGAGCAATCAGCCCCAGCATTTT.

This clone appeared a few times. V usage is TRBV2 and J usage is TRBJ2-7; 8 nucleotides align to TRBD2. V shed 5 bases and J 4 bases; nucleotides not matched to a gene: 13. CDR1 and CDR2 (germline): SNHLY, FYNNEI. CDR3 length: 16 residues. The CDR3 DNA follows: TGTGCCAGCAGTCCCATCTCCCGGGGGGGCGTTTACGAGCAGTACTTC. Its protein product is CASSPISRGGVYEQYF.

CDR3 protein: CASSWARSGRSTDTQYF. The CDR3 DNA follows: TGTGCCAGCAGCTGGGCCCGCTCCGGGAGAAGCACAGATACGCAGTATTTT. The chain combines TRBV11-2 with TRBJ2-3; TRBD2 might be the D (6 bases). Germline CDR1 SGHAT, CDR2 FQNNGV. V dropped 4 bases and J dropped 0 bases, with 17 bases sitting between them. This CDR3 comprises 17 residues.

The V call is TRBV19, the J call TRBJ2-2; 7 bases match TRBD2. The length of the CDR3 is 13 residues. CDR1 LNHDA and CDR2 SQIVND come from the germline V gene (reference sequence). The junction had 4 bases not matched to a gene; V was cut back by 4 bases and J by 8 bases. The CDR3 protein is CASSTQRGGELFF. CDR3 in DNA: TGTGCCAGTAGTACCCAGCGGGGTGGGGAGCTGTTTTTT.

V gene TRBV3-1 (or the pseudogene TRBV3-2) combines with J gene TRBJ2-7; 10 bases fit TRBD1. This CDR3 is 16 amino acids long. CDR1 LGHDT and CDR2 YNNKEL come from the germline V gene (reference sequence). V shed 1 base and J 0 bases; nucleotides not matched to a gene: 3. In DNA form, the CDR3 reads TGTGCCAGCAGCCAAGCCGGGACAGGGGCCTCCTACGAGCAGTACTTC. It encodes CASSQAGTGASYEQYF.